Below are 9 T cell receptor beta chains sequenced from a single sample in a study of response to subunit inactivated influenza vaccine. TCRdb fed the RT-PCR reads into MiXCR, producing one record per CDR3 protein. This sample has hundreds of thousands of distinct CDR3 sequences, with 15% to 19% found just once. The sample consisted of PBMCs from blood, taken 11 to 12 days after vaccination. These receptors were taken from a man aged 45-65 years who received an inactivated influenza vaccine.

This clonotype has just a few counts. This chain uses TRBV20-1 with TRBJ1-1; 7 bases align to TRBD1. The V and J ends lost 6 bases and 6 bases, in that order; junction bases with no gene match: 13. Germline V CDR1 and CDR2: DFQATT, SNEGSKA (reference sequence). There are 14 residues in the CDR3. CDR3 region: CSARKGATRAEAFF. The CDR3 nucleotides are TGCAGTGCCCGTAAGGGGGCAACTCGAGCTGAAGCTTTCTTT.

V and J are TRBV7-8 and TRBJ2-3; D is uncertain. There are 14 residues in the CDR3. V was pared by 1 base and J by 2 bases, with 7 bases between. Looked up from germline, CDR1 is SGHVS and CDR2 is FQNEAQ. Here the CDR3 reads CASSLVFSTDTQYF. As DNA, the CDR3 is TGTGCCAGCAGCTTAGTTTTTTCCACAGATACGCAGTATTTT.

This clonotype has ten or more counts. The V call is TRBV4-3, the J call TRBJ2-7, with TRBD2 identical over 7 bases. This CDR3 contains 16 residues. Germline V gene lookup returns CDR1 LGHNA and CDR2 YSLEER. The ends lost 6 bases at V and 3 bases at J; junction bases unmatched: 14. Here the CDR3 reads CASRRLGLADLYEQYF. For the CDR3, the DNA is TGCGCCAGCAGAAGATTGGGGCTAGCGGACCTCTACGAGCAGTACTTC.

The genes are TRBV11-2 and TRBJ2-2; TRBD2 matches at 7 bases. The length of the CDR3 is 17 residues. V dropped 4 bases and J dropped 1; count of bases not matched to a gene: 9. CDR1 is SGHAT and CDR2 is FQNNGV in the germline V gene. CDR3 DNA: TGTGCCAGCAGCTACCGCACGGGACTACGGAACACCGGGGAGCTGTTTTTT. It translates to CASSYRTGLRNTGELFF.

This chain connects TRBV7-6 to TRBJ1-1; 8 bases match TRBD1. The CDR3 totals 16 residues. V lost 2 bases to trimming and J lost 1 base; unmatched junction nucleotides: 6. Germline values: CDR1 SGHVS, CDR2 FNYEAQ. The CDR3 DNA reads TGTGCCAGCAGCTTAAGACAGGGGCGGGGGAACACTGAAGCTTTCTTT. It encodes CASSLRQGRGNTEAFF.

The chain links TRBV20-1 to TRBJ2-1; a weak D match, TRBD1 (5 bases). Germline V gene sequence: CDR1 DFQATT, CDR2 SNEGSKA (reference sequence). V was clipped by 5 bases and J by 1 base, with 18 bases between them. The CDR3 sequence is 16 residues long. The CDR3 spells CSACPLGRLSYNEQFF. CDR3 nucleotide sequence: TGCAGTGCTTGCCCTTTGGGGCGGCTATCCTACAATGAGCAGTTCTTC.

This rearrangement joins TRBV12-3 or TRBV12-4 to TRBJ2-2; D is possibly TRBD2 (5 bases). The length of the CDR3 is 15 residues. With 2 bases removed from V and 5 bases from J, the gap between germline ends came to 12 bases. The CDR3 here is CASSLRRAGTGELFF. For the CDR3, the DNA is TGTGCCAGCAGTTTACGGCGGGCCGGGACCGGGGAGCTGTTTTTT.

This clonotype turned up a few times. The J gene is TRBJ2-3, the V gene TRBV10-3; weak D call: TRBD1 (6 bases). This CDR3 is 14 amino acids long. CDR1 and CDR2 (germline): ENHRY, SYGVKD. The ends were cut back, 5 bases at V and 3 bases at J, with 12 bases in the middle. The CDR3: CAISQGKWTDTQYF. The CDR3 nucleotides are TGTGCCATCAGTCAGGGGAAGTGGACAGATACGCAGTATTTT.

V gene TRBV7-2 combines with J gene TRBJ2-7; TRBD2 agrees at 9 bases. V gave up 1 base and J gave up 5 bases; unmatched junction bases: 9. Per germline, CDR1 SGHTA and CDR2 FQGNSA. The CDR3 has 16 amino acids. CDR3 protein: CASSLVSSGGPNEQYF. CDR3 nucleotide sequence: TGTGCCAGCAGCTTAGTGTCCAGCGGGGGGCCCAACGAGCAGTACTTC.